What follows is one T cell receptor (beta chain) and its context. This record comes from a study of shared clonotypes between healthy human individuals. Method: immunoSEQ multiplex PCR; TCRdb's copy keeps in-frame clones and lacks some. The sample lists about 500,000 clones; around 77% were seen once. After removal of 6 bases from V and 0 bases from J, the junction contained 14 bases not matched to a gene. This CDR3 has 18 residues. Germline V CDR1 and CDR2: WSHSY, SAAADI. V and J are TRBV10-2 and TRBJ1-1; 9 positions agree with TRBD1. The sample taken for sequencing was PBMCs. The clonotype comes from a middle-aged woman in good health. Some clones in this sample may be carry-over from other donors' samples. DNA for the CDR3: TGCGCCAGCAGGGGTAACCCGGGACAGGGTGAGATGAACACTGAAGCTTTCTTT. This encodes CASRGNPGQGEMNTEAFF.